Many counts were recorded for the clone carrying this T cell receptor beta chain. Its antigen remains unknown. This record belongs to a study of CD8+CD57+ T cells in acquired aplastic anemia. Overall study: DNA from sorted CD4+ and CD8+ cells averaged around 3.5 ug. Whole-study results and caveats: About 27 shared CD8+ CDR3s appeared highly expressed within patients' immunodominant clones. In CD8+ cells, Simpson's diversity showed no significant difference between patients and controls.

Germline trimming cut 8 bases from V and 2 bases from J; bases unmatched to any gene: 11. This CDR3 spans 15 amino acids. The germline V gene has CDR1 MNHEY and CDR2 SVGAGI. TCR beta VDJ combinations and CDR3 sequences were profiled from genomic DNA. Via MiXCR, TCRdb re-called the reads, giving one row per CDR3 protein. This sample has 250,000 to 350,000 distinct CDR3 sequences, with approximately 56% found just once. This clonotype was obtained from a human donor with severe aplastic anemia or a healthy control (not recorded which). The sequencing sample was made of sorted CD4+, CD8+, or CD8+CD57+ T cells (not recorded which) from PBMCs. The rearrangement links TRBV6-5 to TRBJ1-1, with 7 bases lining up with TRBD1. DNA of the CDR3: TGTGCCAGCCGGAGGGGGCTTGAGAGTAACACTGAAGCTTTCTTT. It translates to CASRRGLESNTEAFF.